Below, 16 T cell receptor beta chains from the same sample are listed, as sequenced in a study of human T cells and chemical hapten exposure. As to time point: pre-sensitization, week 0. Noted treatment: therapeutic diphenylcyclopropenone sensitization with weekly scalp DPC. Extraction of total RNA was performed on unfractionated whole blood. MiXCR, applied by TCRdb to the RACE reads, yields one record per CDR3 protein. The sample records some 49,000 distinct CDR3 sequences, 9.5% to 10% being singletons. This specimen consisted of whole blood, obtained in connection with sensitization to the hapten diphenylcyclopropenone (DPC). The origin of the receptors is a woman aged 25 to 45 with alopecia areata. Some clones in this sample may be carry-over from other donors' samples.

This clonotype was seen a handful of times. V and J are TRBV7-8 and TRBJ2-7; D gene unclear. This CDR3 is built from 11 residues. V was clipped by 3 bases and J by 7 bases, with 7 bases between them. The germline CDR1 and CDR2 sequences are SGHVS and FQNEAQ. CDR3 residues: CASSFSVEQYF. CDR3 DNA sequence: TGTGCCAGCAGCTTTAGTGTGGAGCAGTACTTC.

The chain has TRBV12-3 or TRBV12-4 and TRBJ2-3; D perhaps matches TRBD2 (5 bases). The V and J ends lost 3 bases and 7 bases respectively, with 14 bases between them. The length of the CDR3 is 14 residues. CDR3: CASSLGAPGYTQYF. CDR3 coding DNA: TGTGCCAGCAGTTTGGGCGCCCCGGGATATACGCAGTATTTT.

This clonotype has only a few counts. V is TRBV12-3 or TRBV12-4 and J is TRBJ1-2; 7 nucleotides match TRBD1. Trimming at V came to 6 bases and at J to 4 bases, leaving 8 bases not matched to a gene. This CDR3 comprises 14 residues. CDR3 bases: TGTGCCAGCAGGGGCGGACAGGCGATCTATGGCTACACCTTC. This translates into CASRGGQAIYGYTF.

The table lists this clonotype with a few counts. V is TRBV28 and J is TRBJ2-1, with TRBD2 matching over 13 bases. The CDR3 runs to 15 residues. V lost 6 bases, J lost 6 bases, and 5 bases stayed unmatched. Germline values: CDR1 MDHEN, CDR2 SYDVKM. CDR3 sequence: CASSRLAGGGNEQFF. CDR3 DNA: TGTGCCAGCAGCAGACTAGCGGGGGGAGGCAATGAGCAGTTCTTC. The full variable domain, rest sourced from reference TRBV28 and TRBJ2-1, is DVKVTQSSRYLVKRTGEKVFLECVQDMDHENMFWYRQDPGLGLRLIYFSYDVKMKEKGDIPEGYSVSREKKERFSLILESASTNQTSMYLCASSRLAGGGNEQFFGPGTRLTVL.

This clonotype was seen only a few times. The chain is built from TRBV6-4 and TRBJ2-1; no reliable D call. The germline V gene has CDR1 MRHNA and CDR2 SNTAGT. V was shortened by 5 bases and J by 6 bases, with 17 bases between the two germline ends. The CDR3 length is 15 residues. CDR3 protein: CASSRGSLKSNEQFF. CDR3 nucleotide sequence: TGTGCCAGCAGTAGAGGTAGCTTAAAGTCCAATGAGCAGTTCTTC.

CDR3: CASSSQQGSGEQYF. CDR3 DNA sequence: TGTGCCAGCAGTTCTCAACAGGGTTCCGGGGAGCAGTACTTC. V and J are TRBV28 and TRBJ2-7, with D perhaps TRBD1 (6 bases). From germline, CDR1 is MDHEN and CDR2 SYDVKM. This CDR3 has 14 amino acids. Trimming pared 4 bases from V and 7 bases from J, leaving 17 bases between. Complete variable domain (other parts from reference TRBV28 and TRBJ2-7): DVKVTQSSRYLVKRTGEKVFLECVQDMDHENMFWYRQDPGLGLRLIYFSYDVKMKEKGDIPEGYSVSREKKERFSLILESASTNQTSMYLCASSSQQGSGEQYFGPGTRLTVT.

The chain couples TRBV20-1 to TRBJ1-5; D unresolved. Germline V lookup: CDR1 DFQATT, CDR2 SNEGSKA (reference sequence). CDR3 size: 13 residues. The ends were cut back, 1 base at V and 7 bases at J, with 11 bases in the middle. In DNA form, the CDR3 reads TGCAGTGCTAGAGTGTCAGGAAGGCAGCCCCAGCATTTT. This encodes CSARVSGRQPQHF.

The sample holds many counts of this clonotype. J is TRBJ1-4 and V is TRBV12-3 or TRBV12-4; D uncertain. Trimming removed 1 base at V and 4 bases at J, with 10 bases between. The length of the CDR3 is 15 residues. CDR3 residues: CASSLVMGYNEKLFF. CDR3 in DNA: TGTGCCAGCAGTTTAGTGATGGGATATAATGAAAAACTGTTTTTT.

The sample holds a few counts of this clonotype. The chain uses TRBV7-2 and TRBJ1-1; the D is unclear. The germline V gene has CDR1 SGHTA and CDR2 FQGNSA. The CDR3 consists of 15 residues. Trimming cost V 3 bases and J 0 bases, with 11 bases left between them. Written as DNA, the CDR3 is TGTGCCAGCAGCTTTCGTTTGGGAGTGAACACTGAAGCTTTCTTT. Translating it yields CASSFRLGVNTEAFF. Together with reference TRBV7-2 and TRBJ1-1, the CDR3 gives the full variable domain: GAGVSQSPSNKVTEKGKDVELRCDPISGHTALYWYRQSLGQGLEFLIYFQGNSAPDKSGLPSDRFSAERTGGSVSTLTIQRTQQEDSAVYLCASSFRLGVNTEAFFGQGTRLTVV.

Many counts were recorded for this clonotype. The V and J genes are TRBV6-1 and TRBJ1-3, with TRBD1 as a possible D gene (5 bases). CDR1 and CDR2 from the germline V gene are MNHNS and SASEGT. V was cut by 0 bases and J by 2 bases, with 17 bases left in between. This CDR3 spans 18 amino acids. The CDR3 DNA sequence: TGTGCCAGCAGTGAAGCGGCTGCAGGGTTAGAGACTGGAAACACCATATATTTT. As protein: CASSEAAAGLETGNTIYF.

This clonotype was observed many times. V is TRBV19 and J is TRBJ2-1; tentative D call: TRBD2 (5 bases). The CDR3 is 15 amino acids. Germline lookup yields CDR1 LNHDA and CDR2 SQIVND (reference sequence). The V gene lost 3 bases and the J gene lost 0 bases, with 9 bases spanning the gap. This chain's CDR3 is CASSMIGSSYNEQFF. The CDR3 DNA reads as TGTGCCAGTAGTATGATTGGGAGCTCCTACAATGAGCAGTTCTTC.

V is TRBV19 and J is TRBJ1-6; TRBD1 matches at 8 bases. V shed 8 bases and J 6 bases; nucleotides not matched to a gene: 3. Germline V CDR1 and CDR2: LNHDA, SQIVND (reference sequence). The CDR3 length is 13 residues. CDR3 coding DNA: TGTGCCAGTTACACAGGGGGTAATTCACCCCTCCACTTT. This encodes CASYTGGNSPLHF.

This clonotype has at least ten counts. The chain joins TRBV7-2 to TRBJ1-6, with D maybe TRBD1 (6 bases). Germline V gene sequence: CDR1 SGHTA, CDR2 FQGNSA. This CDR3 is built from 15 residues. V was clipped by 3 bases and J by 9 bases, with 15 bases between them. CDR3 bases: TGTGCCAGCAGCTTGAAAAGAGGGGGGGTTTCACCCCTCCACTTT. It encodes CASSLKRGGVSPLHF.

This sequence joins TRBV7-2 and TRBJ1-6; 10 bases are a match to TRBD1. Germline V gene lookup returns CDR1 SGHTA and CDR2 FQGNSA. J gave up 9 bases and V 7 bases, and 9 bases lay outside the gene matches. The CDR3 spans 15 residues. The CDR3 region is CASTPRDRGGSPLHF. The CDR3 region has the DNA TGTGCCAGCACCCCAAGGGACAGGGGTGGTTCACCCCTCCACTTT.

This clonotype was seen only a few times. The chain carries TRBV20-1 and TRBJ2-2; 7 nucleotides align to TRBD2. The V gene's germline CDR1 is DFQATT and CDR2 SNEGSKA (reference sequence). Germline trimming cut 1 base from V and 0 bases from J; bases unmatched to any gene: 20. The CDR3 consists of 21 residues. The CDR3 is CSARVSNPGTNLFANTGELFF. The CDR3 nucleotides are TGCAGTGCTAGAGTCTCAAATCCGGGGACTAACCTATTCGCGAACACCGGGGAGCTGTTTTTT.

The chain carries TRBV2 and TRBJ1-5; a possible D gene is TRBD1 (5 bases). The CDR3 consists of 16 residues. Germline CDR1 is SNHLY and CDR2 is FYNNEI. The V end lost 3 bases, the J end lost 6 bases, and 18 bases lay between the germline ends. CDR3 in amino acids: CASSESVSGGVQPQHF. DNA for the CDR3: TGTGCCAGCAGTGAGTCAGTGAGTGGGGGAGTTCAGCCCCAGCATTTT.